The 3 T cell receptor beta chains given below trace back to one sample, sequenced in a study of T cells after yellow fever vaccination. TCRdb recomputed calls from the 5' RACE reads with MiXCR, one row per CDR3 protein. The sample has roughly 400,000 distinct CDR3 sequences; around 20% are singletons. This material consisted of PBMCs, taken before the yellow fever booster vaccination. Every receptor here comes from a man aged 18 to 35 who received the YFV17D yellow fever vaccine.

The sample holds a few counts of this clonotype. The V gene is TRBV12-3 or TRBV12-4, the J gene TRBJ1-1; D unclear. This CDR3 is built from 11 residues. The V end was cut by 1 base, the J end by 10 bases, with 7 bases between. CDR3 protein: CASSLGTVAFF. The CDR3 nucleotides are TGTGCCAGCAGTTTAGGGACCGTAGCTTTCTTT.

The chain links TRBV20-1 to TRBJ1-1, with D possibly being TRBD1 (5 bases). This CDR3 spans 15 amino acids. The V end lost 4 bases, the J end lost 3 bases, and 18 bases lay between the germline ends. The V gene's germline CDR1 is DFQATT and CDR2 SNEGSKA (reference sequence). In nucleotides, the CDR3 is TGCAGTGCTAACTTGGGCGGGGGGATTCACACTGAAGCTTTCTTT. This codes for CSANLGGGIHTEAFF.

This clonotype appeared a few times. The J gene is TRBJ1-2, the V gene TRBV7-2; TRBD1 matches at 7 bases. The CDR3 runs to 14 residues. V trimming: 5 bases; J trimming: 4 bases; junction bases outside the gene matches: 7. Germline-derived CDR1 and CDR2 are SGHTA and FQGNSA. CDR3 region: CASSGRQGIYGYTF. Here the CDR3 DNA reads TGTGCCAGCAGCGGACGACAGGGAATCTATGGCTACACCTTC.